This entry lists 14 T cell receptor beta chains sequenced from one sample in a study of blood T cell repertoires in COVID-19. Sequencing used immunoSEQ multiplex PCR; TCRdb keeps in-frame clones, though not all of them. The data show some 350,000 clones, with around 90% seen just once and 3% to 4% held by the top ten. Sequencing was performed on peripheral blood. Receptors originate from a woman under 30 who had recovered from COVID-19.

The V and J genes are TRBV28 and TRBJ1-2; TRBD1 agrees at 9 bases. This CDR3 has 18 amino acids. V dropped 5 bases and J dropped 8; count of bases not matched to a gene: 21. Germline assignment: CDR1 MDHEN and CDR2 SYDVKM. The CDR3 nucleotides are TGTGCCAGCAGTGCCGCCGGGACAGGGTCCCCCCTAAGGAGGGGCTACACCTTC. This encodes CASSAAGTGSPLRRGYTF.

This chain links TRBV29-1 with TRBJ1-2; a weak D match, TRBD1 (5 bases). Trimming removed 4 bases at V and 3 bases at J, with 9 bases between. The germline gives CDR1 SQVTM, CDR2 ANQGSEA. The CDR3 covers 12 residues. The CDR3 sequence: CSVVGGDYGYTF. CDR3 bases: TGCAGCGTTGTGGGGGGGGACTATGGCTACACCTTC.

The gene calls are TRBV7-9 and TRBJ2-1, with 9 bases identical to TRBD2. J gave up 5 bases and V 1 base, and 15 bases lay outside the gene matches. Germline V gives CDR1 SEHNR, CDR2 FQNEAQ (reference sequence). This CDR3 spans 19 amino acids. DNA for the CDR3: TGTGCCAGCAGCTTAGGAACCCTAGCGGGAATGATTTCGGACAATGAGCAGTTCTTC. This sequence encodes CASSLGTLAGMISDNEQFF.

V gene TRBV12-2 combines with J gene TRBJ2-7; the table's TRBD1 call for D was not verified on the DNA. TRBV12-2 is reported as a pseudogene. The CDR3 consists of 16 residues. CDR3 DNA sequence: TGTGCAAGTCGCTTACCGGTGTACAGGGCCTCCTACGAGCAGTACGTC. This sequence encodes CASRLPVYRASYEQYV.

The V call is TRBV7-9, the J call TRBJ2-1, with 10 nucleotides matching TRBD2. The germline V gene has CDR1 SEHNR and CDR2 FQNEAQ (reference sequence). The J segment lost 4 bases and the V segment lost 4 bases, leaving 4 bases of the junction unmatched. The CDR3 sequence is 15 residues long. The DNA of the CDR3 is TGTGCCAGCAGCTACGGACTAGCGGAGTACAATGAGCAGTTCTTC. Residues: CASSYGLAEYNEQFF.

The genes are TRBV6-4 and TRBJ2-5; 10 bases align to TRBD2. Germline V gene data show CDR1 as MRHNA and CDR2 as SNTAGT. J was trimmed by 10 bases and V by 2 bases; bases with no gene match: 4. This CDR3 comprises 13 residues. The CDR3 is CASSDITSGNQYF. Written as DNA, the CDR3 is TGTGCCAGCAGTGACATTACTAGCGGGAACCAGTACTTC.

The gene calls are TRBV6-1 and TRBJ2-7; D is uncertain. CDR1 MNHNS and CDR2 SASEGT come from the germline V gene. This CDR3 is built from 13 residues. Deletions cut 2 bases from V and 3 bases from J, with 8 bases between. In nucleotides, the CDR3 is TGTGCCAGCAGTGAAAGAGGAAACTACGAGCAGTACGTC. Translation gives CASSERGNYEQYV.

The CDR3 is CASSEGTSGDNEQFF. For the CDR3, the DNA is TGTGCCAGCAGTGAAGGGACTAGCGGGGACAATGAGCAGTTCTTC. The chain uses TRBV9 and TRBJ2-1, with 13 bases lining up with TRBD2. With 5 bases clipped from V and 5 bases from J, the junction kept 4 bases outside the gene matches. Per germline, CDR1 SGDLS and CDR2 YYNGEE. CDR3 length equals 15 residues.

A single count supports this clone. This chain's CDR3 is CASSPRQGWEQYV. CDR3 nucleotides: TGTGCCAGCAGTCCCAGACAGGGGTGGGAGCAGTACGTC. The rearrangement links TRBV27 to TRBJ2-7; TRBD1 matches 8 bases. The CDR3 length is 13 residues. J gave up 7 bases and V 5 bases, and 7 bases lay outside the gene matches. Germline V gene data show CDR1 as MNHEY and CDR2 as SMNVEV (reference sequence).

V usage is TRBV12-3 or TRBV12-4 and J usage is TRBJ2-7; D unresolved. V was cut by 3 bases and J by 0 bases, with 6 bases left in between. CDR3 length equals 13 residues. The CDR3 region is CASSFLSSYEQYV. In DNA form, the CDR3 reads TGTGCCAGCAGTTTCCTGAGCTCCTACGAGCAGTACGTC.

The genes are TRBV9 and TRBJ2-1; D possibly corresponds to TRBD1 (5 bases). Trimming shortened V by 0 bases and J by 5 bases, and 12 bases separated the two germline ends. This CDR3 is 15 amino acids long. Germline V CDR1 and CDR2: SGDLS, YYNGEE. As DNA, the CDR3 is TGTGCCAGCAGCGTAGCCCAGGGTAATCACAATGAGCAGTTCTTC. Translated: CASSVAQGNHNEQFF.

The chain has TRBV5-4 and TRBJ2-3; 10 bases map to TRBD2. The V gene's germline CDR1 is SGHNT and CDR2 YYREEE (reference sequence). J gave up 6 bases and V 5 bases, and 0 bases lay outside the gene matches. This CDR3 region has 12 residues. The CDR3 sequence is CASRGLADTQYF. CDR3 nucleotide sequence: TGTGCCAGCAGGGGACTAGCGGATACGCAGTATTTT. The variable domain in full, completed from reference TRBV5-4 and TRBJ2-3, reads ETGVTQSPTHLIKTRGQQVTLRCSSQSGHNTVSWYQQALGQGPQFIFQYYREEENGRGNFPPRFSGLQFPNYSSELNVNALELDDSALYLCASRGLADTQYFGPGTRLTVL.

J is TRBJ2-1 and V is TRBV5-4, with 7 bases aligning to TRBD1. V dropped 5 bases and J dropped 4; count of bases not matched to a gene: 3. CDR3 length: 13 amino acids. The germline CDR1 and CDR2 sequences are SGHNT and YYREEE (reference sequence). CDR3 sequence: CASRQGQYNEQFF. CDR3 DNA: TGTGCCAGCAGGCAGGGACAGTACAATGAGCAGTTCTTC.

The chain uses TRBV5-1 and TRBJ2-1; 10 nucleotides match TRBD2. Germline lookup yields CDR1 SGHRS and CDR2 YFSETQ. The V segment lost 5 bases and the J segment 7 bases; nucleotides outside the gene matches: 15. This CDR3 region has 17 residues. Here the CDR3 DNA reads TGCGCCAGCAGGCTCCTAGCGGGAGCTAATGTTTGGAATGAGCAGTTCTTC. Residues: CASRLLAGANVWNEQFF.